Following are 27 T cell receptor beta chains from one sample sequenced in a study of blood T cells in healthy people across ages. A J-beta primer mix and a sample-barcoded 5' primer were used in a second PCR of roughly 7 to 12 cycles. TCRdb used MiXCR to reprocess the 5' RACE reads, holding one entry per CDR3 protein. This repertoire shows 1.5 million or so distinct CDR3 sequences, approximately 43% found once; its top ten account for less than 5%. The sample consisted of blood. These receptors were obtained from a woman younger than 35 in good health.

V and J are TRBV10-3 and TRBJ2-2; TRBD2 agrees at 11 bases. The junction had 1 base not matched to a gene; V was cut back by 4 bases and J by 0 bases. Germline lookup yields CDR1 ENHRY and CDR2 SYGVKD. This CDR3 spans 16 amino acids. The CDR3 DNA sequence: TGTGCCATCAGTGTACTAGCGGGAGCGAACACCGGGGAGCTGTTTTTT. Amino acids: CAISVLAGANTGELFF.

This clonotype came up once. The V and J genes are TRBV12-1 and TRBJ2-2. TRBV12-1 is assigned pseudogene status. The CDR3 totals 17 residues. The CDR3: CASSFPQGRVNTGELFF. The DNA for the CDR3 is TGTGCCAGCAGCTTTCCCCAAGGCAGGGTGAACACCGGGGAGCTGTTTTTT.

The chain is built from TRBV9 and TRBJ2-1; 11 bases agree with TRBD2. Germline CDR1 is SGDLS and CDR2 is YYNGEE. The J segment lost 8 bases and the V segment lost 5 bases, leaving 9 bases of the junction unmatched. The CDR3 totals 15 residues. The CDR3 nucleotides are TGTGCCAGCAGTACTAGCGGGGGCCTAGGGTATGAGCAGTTCTTC. Protein sequence: CASSTSGGLGYEQFF.

This sequence joins TRBV7-2 and TRBJ1-5; D gene uncertain. V dropped 4 bases and J dropped 4 bases, with 11 bases sitting between them. The CDR3 spans 14 residues. Germline CDR1 SGHTA, CDR2 FQGNSA. CDR3 bases: TGTGCCAGCAGCTCCACAGAGAGGAATCAGCCCCAGCATTTT. It encodes CASSSTERNQPQHF.

V and J are TRBV12-3 or TRBV12-4 and TRBJ1-4; maybe TRBD1 (6 bases). V gave up 0 bases and J gave up 0 bases, with 8 bases separating them. This CDR3 is built from 16 residues. CDR3 in DNA: TGTGCCAGCAGTTTAGCGTGGACAGCAACTAATGAAAAACTGTTTTTT. It codes for CASSLAWTATNEKLFF.

This clonotype turned up a few times. V gene TRBV20-1 combines with J gene TRBJ1-2, with D uncertain. Germline CDR1 is DFQATT and CDR2 is SNEGSKA (reference sequence). This CDR3 contains 10 residues. Trimming left V 3 bases short and J 5 bases short, with 4 bases between. The CDR3 loop is CSASRYGYTF. The DNA of the CDR3 is TGCAGTGCTAGCCGTTATGGCTACACCTTC.

In its sample, this clonotype was seen once. The V gene is TRBV2, the J gene TRBJ2-3; perhaps TRBD1 as D (5 bases). Trimming shortened V by 6 bases and J by 8 bases, and 12 bases separated the two germline ends. Germline loops: CDR1 SNHLY, CDR2 FYNNEI. This CDR3 region has 12 residues. The CDR3 protein is CASSSTVGTQYF. The CDR3 nucleotides are TGTGCCAGCAGCTCGACAGTGGGTACGCAGTATTTT. The variable domain in full, with the rest retrieved from reference TRBV2 and TRBJ2-3, is EPEVTQTPSHQVTQMGQEVILRCVPISNHLYFYWYRQILGQKVEFLVSFYNNEISEKSEIFDDQFSVERPDGSNFTLKIRSTKLEDSAMYFCASSSTVGTQYFGPGTRLTVL.

This clonotype was found a few times. The chain recombines TRBV6-1 with TRBJ1-2; 8 positions agree with TRBD1. The CDR3 sequence is 14 residues long. Losses at the gene ends were 7 bases for V and 3 bases for J; bases not matched to a gene: 7. Germline-derived CDR1 and CDR2 are MNHNS and SASEGT. Written as DNA, the CDR3 is TGTGCCAGCAAACGCAGGGGGCCGGACTATGGCTACACCTTC. Translating it yields CASKRRGPDYGYTF.

This clonotype showed up just a few times. The chain has TRBV20-1 and TRBJ1-2, with D possibly TRBD1 on 5 matching bases. The V end lost 3 bases, the J end lost 0 bases, and 11 bases lay between the germline ends. The CDR3 totals 14 residues. Germline V gives CDR1 DFQATT, CDR2 SNEGSKA (reference sequence). CDR3 DNA sequence: TGCAGTGCTAGTTGGGCAGGGCCTAACTATGGCTACACCTTC. Its protein is CSASWAGPNYGYTF.

The rearrangement joins TRBV6-2 or TRBV6-3 to TRBJ2-3; 13 bases map to TRBD2. After removal of 5 bases from V and 5 bases from J, the junction contained 7 bases not matched to a gene. CDR3 length equals 16 residues. CDR1 and CDR2 (germline): MNHEY, SVGEGT. In DNA form, the CDR3 reads TGTGCCAGCAGTCGGACTAGCGGGAGAGCTAAAGATACGCAGTATTTT. As protein: CASSRTSGRAKDTQYF.

The chain employs TRBV29-1 and TRBJ1-5; D may be TRBD1 (5 bases). The CDR3 has 15 amino acids. The V gene lost 5 bases and the J gene lost 2 bases, with 16 bases spanning the gap. CDR1 and CDR2 from the germline V gene are SQVTM and ANQGSEA. CDR3 in DNA: TGCAGCGTTTCATCAGGGTTCTTGGGCAATCAGCCCCAGCATTTT. This encodes CSVSSGFLGNQPQHF.

The sample holds one count of this clonotype. The chain uses TRBV29-1 and TRBJ1-4; D call uncertain. The CDR3 is 15 residues long. The V end was cut by 4 bases, the J end by 8 bases, with 20 bases between. In germline, CDR1 is SQVTM, CDR2 ANQGSEA. The CDR3 bases are TGCAGCGTTGCCACTATTCAAGGGCTTGGGGAAAAACTGTTTTTT. Translation: CSVATIQGLGEKLFF.

This clonotype was counted only a few times. The chain is built from TRBV6-2 or TRBV6-3 and TRBJ1-5; no clear D gene. V gave up 0 bases and J gave up 3 bases, with 9 bases separating them. Germline assignment: CDR1 MNHEY and CDR2 SVGEGT. The CDR3 covers 15 residues. The CDR3 coding sequence is TGTGCCAGCAGTTACTCGATCGCCAACAATCAGCCCCAGCATTTT. Protein product: CASSYSIANNQPQHF.

The table lists this clonotype with a few counts. This chain links TRBV27 with TRBJ2-2; D call uncertain. Germline V gene lookup returns CDR1 MNHEY and CDR2 SMNVEV (reference sequence). The CDR3 runs to 15 residues. Between the trimmed V and J ends, which lost 5 bases and 0 bases, there was a span of 10 bases. The CDR3 DNA sequence: TGTGCCAGCAGTCCACACAACGCGAACACCGGGGAGCTGTTTTTT. Translation gives CASSPHNANTGELFF.

The chain joins TRBV20-1 to TRBJ2-5, with D uncertain. The V end was cut by 2 bases, the J end by 0 bases, with 19 bases between. This CDR3 is built from 17 residues. The germline V gene encodes CDR1 DFQATT and CDR2 SNEGSKA (reference sequence). The DNA for the CDR3 is TGCAGTGCTAGAACCTCCTCAGCTCATAAGTACCAAGAGACCCAGTACTTC. Its translation: CSARTSSAHKYQETQYF.

The chain has TRBV5-1 and TRBJ1-2, with D unclear. Per germline, CDR1 SGHRS and CDR2 YFSETQ. There are 14 residues in the CDR3. Trimming cost V 1 base and J 3 bases, with 10 bases left between them. The CDR3 here is CASSLLWGDYGYTF. CDR3 DNA: TGCGCCAGCAGCTTGTTGTGGGGTGACTATGGCTACACCTTC. Using reference TRBV5-1 and TRBJ1-2 for the parts outside the CDR3, the full variable domain is KAGVTQTPRYLIKTRGQQVTLSCSPISGHRSVSWYQQTPGQGLQFLFEYFSETQRNKGNFPGRFSGRQFSNSRSEMNVSTLELGDSALYLCASSLLWGDYGYTFGSGTRLTVV.

The J gene is TRBJ2-3, the V gene TRBV6-2 or TRBV6-3; D uncertain. V lost 8 bases and J 5 bases, leaving 17 bases between the germline ends. CDR3 length equals 14 residues. Germline loops: CDR1 MNHEY, CDR2 SVGEGT. Here the CDR3 reads CASGFSGAVDTQYF. The CDR3 coding sequence is TGTGCCAGCGGTTTCTCGGGTGCGGTAGATACGCAGTATTTT.

The V call is TRBV7-9, the J call TRBJ1-1; unclear D gene. Trimming cost V 1 base and J 0 bases, with 9 bases left between them. The germline V gene encodes CDR1 SEHNR and CDR2 FQNEAQ (reference sequence). The CDR3 spans 15 residues. The CDR3 coding sequence is TGTGCCAGCAGCTTAGACACGACTGTGAACACTGAAGCTTTCTTT. Its protein product is CASSLDTTVNTEAFF.

The rearrangement uses TRBV4-1 and TRBJ1-1, with TRBD1 matching over 8 bases. The CDR3 length is 16 residues. The V segment lost 6 bases and the J segment 5 bases; nucleotides outside the gene matches: 14. Germline V gene data show CDR1 as MGHRA and CDR2 as YSYEKL. In nucleotides, the CDR3 is TGCGCCAGCAGTCGATGGACAGGGCTGGAGTCTACTGAAGCTTTCTTT. Its translation is CASSRWTGLESTEAFF.

The rearrangement joins TRBV16 to TRBJ1-2, with a weak D call TRBD1 (5 bases). The V end was cut by 4 bases, the J end by 1 base, with 22 bases between. CDR1 is KGHSY and CDR2 is FQNENV in the germline V gene. This CDR3 is built from 18 residues. Here the CDR3 DNA reads TGTGCCAGCAGCCCGCAACGGGGCAGAACAGATCTTAACTATGGCTACACCTTC. This codes for CASSPQRGRTDLNYGYTF.

The gene calls are TRBV27 and TRBJ2-3, with 7 bases aligning to TRBD2. The CDR3 contains 16 residues. The V and J ends lost 4 bases and 4 bases, in that order; junction bases with no gene match: 11. Germline CDR1 is MNHEY and CDR2 is SMNVEV (reference sequence). The CDR3: CASSSLGASGSDTQYF. The CDR3 DNA follows: TGTGCCAGCAGTTCCCTAGGAGCTAGCGGCTCAGATACGCAGTATTTT.

This clonotype was observed at least ten times. The CDR3 sequence is CASSPMGDRNYGYTF. As DNA, the CDR3 is TGTGCCAGCAGCCCGATGGGGGACAGAAACTATGGCTACACCTTC. The V and J genes are TRBV12-3 or TRBV12-4 and TRBJ1-2; 7 nucleotides agree with TRBD1. The length of the CDR3 is 15 residues. With V trimmed by 6 bases and J by 2 bases, 9 bases remained unmatched.

Only a few counts were recorded for this clonotype. This chain links TRBV20-1 with TRBJ2-5, with D hard to call. The J call is in doubt because the DNA end fits TRBJ2-7 better. Germline lookup yields CDR1 DFQATT and CDR2 SNEGSKA (reference sequence). The CDR3 has 10 residues. CDR3 nucleotides: TGCAGTGCCGTAGAGAACGAGCAGTACTTC. It yields the protein CSAVENEQYF.

V and J are TRBV30 and TRBJ1-5; no reliable D call. V gave up 5 bases and J gave up 2 bases, with 7 bases separating them. This CDR3 spans 12 amino acids. Germline lookup yields CDR1 GTSNPN and CDR2 SVGIG (reference sequence). The CDR3 bases are TGTGCCTGGGGTCGTGGCAATCAGCCCCAGCATTTT. It specifies CAWGRGNQPQHF.

This chain connects TRBV29-1 to TRBJ2-6, with D tentatively TRBD1 (6 bases). Germline V gives CDR1 SQVTM, CDR2 ANQGSEA. CDR3 size: 16 residues. V was shortened by 6 bases and J by 0 bases, with 15 bases between the two germline ends. The CDR3 loop is CSVIVGHLSGANVLTF. CDR3 sequence (DNA): TGCAGCGTAATCGTGGGACACCTCTCTGGGGCCAACGTCCTGACTTTC.

A few counts support this clonotype. J is TRBJ1-5 and V is TRBV12-3 or TRBV12-4; D might be TRBD1 (6 bases). The CDR3 spans 13 residues. Trimming took off 8 bases at V and 11 bases at J, with 19 bases between the two ends. The DNA of the CDR3 is TGTGCCAGCGGTGAACAGGGTGGCGGGGCCCAGCATTTT. Protein product: CASGEQGGGAQHF.

The chain recombines TRBV10-2 with TRBJ2-7; D possibly corresponds to TRBD2 (6 bases). This CDR3 spans 14 amino acids. V lost 6 bases and J 0 bases, leaving 12 bases between the germline ends. Germline CDR1 reads WSHSY; CDR2 reads SAAADI. The CDR3 loop reads CASRPLANSYEQYF. CDR3 nucleotide sequence: TGCGCCAGCAGGCCCCTAGCGAACTCCTACGAGCAGTACTTC.